The text below deals with one TCR beta chain. The antigen is undetermined. CDR3 length equals 15 residues. Germline V gives CDR1 SGHVS, CDR2 FQNEAQ. The junction had 4 bases not matched to a gene; V was cut back by 3 bases and J by 6 bases. The data belong to a study of cytomegalovirus exposure and HLA in healthy donors. The donors were part of the 120-subject validation cohort, which stood apart from the roughly 670-subject first cohort. Study-level findings and limits: Cytomegalovirus-associated status was assigned to 164 TCR beta chains. There were a few CMV-associated chains whose specificity for CMV antigens was confirmed in vitro. One later analysis, an examination of the 90 to 150 validation repertoires, found that first-cohort TCR clusters tended to co-occur in them.

Sequenced by immunoSEQ multiplex PCR; TCRdb stores in-frame clones only, minus some. The table has 220,000 or so clones, 75% to 95% seen once; the top ten hold 1.1%. This sequence originates from a woman under 30 in good health and CMV-seronegative. The sequencing sample was made of PBMCs. The chain is built from TRBV7-8 and TRBJ1-4; 10 bases align to TRBD1. The CDR3 nucleotides read TGTGCCAGCAGCTTGGGGACAGGGGTTGATGAAAAACTGTTTTTT. It specifies CASSLGTGVDEKLFF.